A single sample is the source of the 19 T cell receptor beta chains below, sequenced in a study of cytomegalovirus exposure and HLA in healthy donors. PCR employed 60 Vbeta and 13 Jbeta primers. Assay used: immunoSEQ multiplex PCR; TCRdb lists only in-frame clones, some missing. The repertoire consists of about 130,000 clones, with around four fifths occurring once and the leading ten covering 11%. Material: PBMCs. The receptors stem from a male donor in good health and CMV-seropositive.

The chain carries TRBV29-1 and TRBJ1-2; D is undetermined. The V gene's germline CDR1 is SQVTM and CDR2 ANQGSEA. The CDR3 has 10 residues. The CDR3 sequence: CRQVNYGYTF. The DNA for the CDR3 is TGCCGTCAGGTGAACTATGGCTACACCTTC.

The chain is built from TRBV4-2 and TRBJ2-7; 9 bases are shared with TRBD2. Germline V gene lookup returns CDR1 LGHNA and CDR2 YNFKEQ. There are 17 residues in the CDR3. V trimming: 3 bases; J trimming: 6 bases; junction bases outside the gene matches: 15. The CDR3 spells CASSQARLSGRRGEQYF. For the CDR3, the DNA is TGTGCCAGCAGCCAGGCTAGGCTTAGCGGGAGAAGGGGCGAGCAGTACTTC.

This chain uses TRBV19 with TRBJ1-5; 8 bases are shared with TRBD1. J gave up 6 bases and V 7 bases, and 11 bases lay outside the gene matches. The CDR3 length is 15 residues. The germline V gene has CDR1 LNHDA and CDR2 SQIVND (reference sequence). This chain's CDR3 is CASTLTGVGSQPQHF. In DNA form, the CDR3 reads TGTGCCAGTACCTTGACAGGGGTAGGGAGTCAGCCCCAGCATTTT. The complete variable domain, with remaining parts taken from reference TRBV19 and TRBJ1-5, reads DGGITQSPKYLFRKEGQNVTLSCEQNLNHDAMYWYRQDPGQGLRLIYYSQIVNDFQKGDIAEGYSVSREKKESFPLTVTSAQKNPTAFYLCASTLTGVGSQPQHFGDGTRLSIL.

The chain links TRBV6-5 to TRBJ2-2; 9 bases are a match to TRBD2. The CDR3 has 14 amino acids. The trim removed 11 bases at V and 5 bases at J, leaving 9 bases unmatched. Germline lookup yields CDR1 MNHEY and CDR2 SVGAGI. CDR3 sequence reads: CAGGRARGTGELFF. The DNA of the CDR3 is TGTGCCGGCGGGAGGGCCCGGGGAACCGGGGAGCTGTTTTTT.

The chain carries TRBV27 and TRBJ2-7; D is perhaps TRBD2 (6 bases). Germline values: CDR1 MNHEY, CDR2 SMNVEV (reference sequence). V shed 5 bases and J shed 0 bases, with 11 bases lying between them. The CDR3 runs to 14 residues. CDR3 in amino acids: CASSPGTFSYEQYF. In DNA, the CDR3 is TGTGCCAGCAGTCCGGGGACTTTCTCCTACGAGCAGTACTTC.

J is TRBJ2-7 and V is TRBV19; 7 bases fit TRBD2. CDR3 length equals 14 residues. The trim removed 5 bases at V and 5 bases at J, leaving 9 bases unmatched. CDR1 is LNHDA and CDR2 is SQIVND in the germline V gene (reference sequence). CDR3 protein: CASSLSGTTDEQYF. The CDR3 DNA reads as TGTGCCAGTAGTCTTTCCGGGACTACCGACGAGCAGTACTTC.

CDR3 nucleotides: TGTGCCAGCAGTTCGTTCAAGGGGTCGGGGAACACTGAAGCTTTCTTT. It specifies CASSSFKGSGNTEAFF. This chain uses TRBV6-5 with TRBJ1-1, with D tentatively TRBD1 (5 bases). The CDR3 sequence is 16 residues long. Germline lookup yields CDR1 MNHEY and CDR2 SVGAGI. Trimming took 4 bases from V and 1 from J, leaving 16 bases between them.

The chain recombines TRBV19 with TRBJ2-7, with D possibly matching TRBD1 (7 bases). V was trimmed by 6 bases and J by 6 bases, leaving 18 bases between them. Germline V CDR1 and CDR2: LNHDA, SQIVND (reference sequence). The CDR3 contains 14 residues. The CDR3 is CASRDRGRTGEQYF. For the CDR3, the DNA is TGTGCCAGTAGGGACCGAGGGAGGACAGGCGAGCAGTACTTC.

This chain joins TRBV4-2 and TRBJ2-7, with a possible D match to TRBD1 (6 bases). The CDR3 loop spans 14 amino acids. CDR1 and CDR2 from the germline V gene are LGHNA and YNFKEQ. V was pared by 3 bases and J by 1 base, with 10 bases between. CDR3 amino acids: CASSQGTQSYEQYF. As DNA, the CDR3 is TGTGCCAGCAGCCAGGGGACACAATCCTACGAGCAGTACTTC.

The V call is TRBV21-1, the J call TRBJ2-5; the tabulated D call, TRBD2, remains unverified against the DNA. TRBV21-1 is flagged as a pseudogene. The CDR3 is 19 amino acids. CDR3 amino acids: CASSKGLAGGMGAQETQYF. CDR3 in DNA: TGTGCCAGCAGCAAAGGGCTAGCGGGAGGAATGGGGGCACAAGAGACCCAGTACTTC.

The chain recombines TRBV2 with TRBJ2-7, with a tentative D call TRBD1 (5 bases). The V end lost 4 bases, the J end lost 2 bases, and 12 bases lay between the germline ends. The germline gives CDR1 SNHLY, CDR2 FYNNEI. The CDR3 spans 14 residues. In DNA form, the CDR3 reads TGTGCCAGCAGTGTCGACAGAGATACCTACGAGCAGTACTTC. Protein product: CASSVDRDTYEQYF.

Only a few counts were recorded for this clone. This chain uses TRBV27 with TRBJ2-7; TRBD2 agrees at 7 bases. Germline loops: CDR1 MNHEY, CDR2 SMNVEV (reference sequence). The CDR3 runs to 15 residues. The V and J ends lost 5 bases and 4 bases, in that order; junction bases with no gene match: 11. The CDR3 is CASSVSAAGEYEQYF. Written as DNA, the CDR3 is TGTGCCAGCAGTGTTTCCGCGGCGGGAGAATACGAGCAGTACTTC.

This chain links TRBV19 with TRBJ2-7; TRBD1 matches 9 bases. J gave up 3 bases and V 5 bases, and 8 bases lay outside the gene matches. CDR3 length equals 15 residues. The germline gives CDR1 LNHDA, CDR2 SQIVND (reference sequence). Written as DNA, the CDR3 is TGTGCCAGTAGTCGAGCGGGACAGGGAGTCTACGAGCAGTACTTC. It encodes CASSRAGQGVYEQYF.

This clone was detected once. V and J are TRBV5-6 and TRBJ2-7; 9 bases align to TRBD1. The CDR3 spans 15 residues. V was pared by 2 bases and J by 3 bases, with 6 bases of the junction left unmatched. Per the germline V gene, CDR1 is SGHDT and CDR2 is YYEEEE. The CDR3 loop reads CASSFGTGSGYEQYF. The CDR3 DNA reads as TGTGCCAGCAGCTTCGGGACAGGGTCTGGCTACGAGCAGTACTTC.

The J gene is TRBJ2-3, the V gene TRBV7-3; D remains ambiguous. The CDR3 length is 15 residues. Trimming removed 2 bases from V and 1 base from J, with 10 bases in between. Germline V CDR1 and CDR2: SGHTA, FQGTGA. In DNA form, the CDR3 reads TGTGCCAGCAGCTTAGGCAGCGAAGGCACAGATACGCAGTATTTT. This codes for CASSLGSEGTDTQYF. The full variable domain, rest sourced from reference TRBV7-3 and TRBJ2-3, is GAGVSQTPSNKVTEKGKYVELRCDPISGHTALYWYRQSLGQGPEFLIYFQGTGAADDSGLPNDRFFAVRPEGSVSTLKIQRTERGDSAVYLCASSLGSEGTDTQYFGPGTRLTVL.

The chain joins TRBV19 to TRBJ1-5; 9 bases are a match to TRBD1. CDR3 length: 16 amino acids. Germline CDR1 is LNHDA and CDR2 is SQIVND (reference sequence). Losses at the gene ends were 1 base for V and 6 bases for J; bases not matched to a gene: 7. The CDR3: CASSIGTGAAGQPQHF. The CDR3 nucleotides are TGTGCCAGTAGTATAGGGACAGGGGCCGCCGGTCAGCCCCAGCATTTT.

This clone was counted a single time. This chain uses TRBV5-6 with TRBJ2-7; TRBD1 is a possible D gene (6 bases). CDR1 is SGHDT and CDR2 is YYEEEE in the germline V gene. The length of the CDR3 is 14 residues. Trimming removed 0 bases at V and 5 bases at J, with 12 bases between. In DNA, the CDR3 is TGTGCCAGCAGCTTGGGCTTACAGGGCGACGAGCAGTACTTC. This sequence encodes CASSLGLQGDEQYF.

The CDR3 sequence is CASSSRDRGQVRTEAFF. For the CDR3, the DNA is TGTGCCAGCAGTTCGCGAGACAGGGGGCAAGTTAGGACTGAAGCTTTCTTT. The V and J genes are TRBV28 and TRBJ1-1; TRBD1 aligns across 10 bases. The germline CDR1 and CDR2 sequences are MDHEN and SYDVKM. The ends lost 4 bases at V and 5 bases at J; junction bases unmatched: 13. This CDR3 spans 17 amino acids.

The rearrangement uses TRBV19 and TRBJ2-1; D remains unclear. Trimming stripped 5 bases from V and 0 bases from J, with 8 bases between. The CDR3 loop spans 14 amino acids. Germline V gene sequence: CDR1 LNHDA, CDR2 SQIVND (reference sequence). The CDR3 here is CASSLWSSYNEQFF. CDR3 in DNA: TGTGCCAGTAGTTTATGGAGCTCCTACAATGAGCAGTTCTTC. The full variable domain, its missing parts supplied by reference TRBV19 and TRBJ2-1, is DGGITQSPKYLFRKEGQNVTLSCEQNLNHDAMYWYRQDPGQGLRLIYYSQIVNDFQKGDIAEGYSVSREKKESFPLTVTSAQKNPTAFYLCASSLWSSYNEQFFGPGTRLTVL.